These T cell receptor beta chains were read from a single sample in a study of beta chain features in type 1 diabetes. Profiled with immunoSEQ multiplex PCR; TCRdb holds only in-frame clones, not every one. The repertoire consists of just over 450,000 clones, with over 25% occurring once and the leading ten covering about 0.06%. Sequencing was performed on naive CD4+ T cells from blood. The receptors were gathered from a young man in good health. Each CDR3 is given with its conserved first and last residue. A D gene is named only where the DNA matches it firmly. Size is omitted from some rows. Given values are once, few, many or a class for expanded clones.

j_call d_call clone_size v_call cdr3_length cdr3_nt cdr3_aa
TRBJ2-1 . . TRBV6-6 13 TGTGCCAGCAGTTACGTGGAAGACAATGAGCAGTTCTTC CASSYVEDNEQFF
TRBJ1-4 . few TRBV2 13 TGTGCCAGTCAGGGACGGAGAAATGAAAAACTGTTTTTT CASQGRRNEKLFF
TRBJ2-7 TRBD2 few TRBV30 13 TGTGCCTGGCGACCTAGCGGAGCCTACGAGCAGTACTTC CAWRPSGAYEQYF
TRBJ1-2 TRBD1 few TRBV27 15 TGTGCCAGCAGGCAACAGGGGCGGGGTAACTATGGCTACACCTTC CASRQQGRGNYGYTF
TRBJ1-1 . few TRBV9 13 TGTGCCAGCAGCTCCCAGACTGGGACTGAAGCTTTCTTT CASSSQTGTEAFF
TRBJ2-6 . few TRBV28 17 TGTGCCAGCAGTTGGCCCCCTCAGGGGTTTGGGGCCAACGTCCTGACTTTC CASSWPPQGFGANVLTF
TRBJ2-7 . . TRBV27 14 TGTGCCAGCAGTTTGGACTCGCACTCCTACGAGCAGTACTTC CASSLDSHSYEQYF
TRBJ1-1 . . TRBV19 11 TGTGCCAGTTGGAAGAACACTGAAGCTTTCTTT CASWKNTEAFF
TRBJ2-1 TRBD2 few TRBV29-1 14 TGCAGCGTCGGGGGACTAGTGGTCCACAATGAGCAGTTCTTC CSVGGLVVHNEQFF
TRBJ1-2 . . TRBV29-1 11 TGCAGCGCTCAGGGCAACTATGGCTACACCTTC CSAQGNYGYTF
TRBJ2-7 . . TRBV6-5 14 TGTGCCAGCAGGGCGGCTATCCATCCGTACGAGCAGTACTTC CASRAAIHPYEQYF
TRBJ2-7 TRBD1 . TRBV30 13 TGTGCCTGGACCCGGGACAGCTCCTACGAGCAGTACTTC CAWTRDSSYEQYF
TRBJ2-1 TRBD2 . TRBV7-2 14 TGTGCCAGCAGCCAATTTAGCGGGAGGAATGAGCAGTTCTTC CASSQFSGRNEQFF
TRBJ1-4 . . TRBV7-9 11 TGTGCCAGCAGCTTTGGCGAAAAACTGTTTTTT CASSFGEKLFF
TRBJ2-1 TRBD1 . TRBV11-2 13 TGTGCCAGCAGCCCCGGGACAGGCGGTCGTATGTTCTTC CASSPGTGGRMFF
TRBJ1-5 . few TRBV30 16 TGTGCCTGGAGTGTACTCAGAGGGAAAGGGGATCAGCCCCAGCATTTT CAWSVLRGKGDQPQHF
TRBJ2-1 . . TRBV30 15 TGTGCCTGGAGTCCACTTCGGGGATCCTACAATGAGCAGTTCTTC CAWSPLRGSYNEQFF
TRBJ1-1 . . TRBV6-5 14 TGTGCCAGCAGTCCCCGTGGAGGTGACACTGAAGCTTTCTTT CASSPRGGDTEAFF
TRBJ2-3 TRBD2 . TRBV5-1 17 TGCGCCAGCAGCTTGGGTCCAGCGGGAGTGTCCACAGATACGCAGTATTTT CASSLGPAGVSTDTQYF
TRBJ1-2 . . TRBV20-1 11 TGCAGTGCTAGACCCGAAGGCGGCTACACCTTC CSARPEGGYTF
TRBJ2-1 TRBD2 once TRBV7-2 14 TGTGCCAGCAGCTTGACTAGCGGGAGGGAGGGGCAGTTCTTC CASSLTSGREGQFF
TRBJ2-1 TRBD2 . TRBV10-3 15 TGTGCCATCAGTCAATGGACTAGCGGGTTGGAAGAGCAGTTCTTC CAISQWTSGLEEQFF
TRBJ2-3 . . TRBV12-5 14 TGTGCTAGTGGTTTGGTGGGAATTACAGATACGCAGTATTTT CASGLVGITDTQYF
TRBJ2-1 TRBD2 . TRBV5-1 19 TGCGCCAGCAGCTTAGGACTAGCGGGAGTAGATGGCTCCTACAATGAGCAGTTCTTC CASSLGLAGVDGSYNEQFF
TRBJ2-7 TRBD2 . TRBV18 16 TGTGCCAGCTCACCCGAAGGGACTAGCGGGGCCTACGAGCAGTACTTC CASSPEGTSGAYEQYF
TRBJ2-1 TRBD2 few TRBV15 17 TGTGCCACCAGCAGAGAGGGGCTAGCGGGATCCCTCCTTGAGCAGTTCTTC CATSREGLAGSLLEQFF
TRBJ1-2 . . TRBV15 14 TGTGCCACCAGCAGAGATTTGGAAGACTATGGCTACACCTTC CATSRDLEDYGYTF
TRBJ2-5 TRBD1 . TRBV29-1 16 TGCAGCGCCCGAAGTACGGGACAGGGGGAGGAAGAGACCCAGTACTTC CSARSTGQGEEETQYF
TRBJ2-7 . few TRBV10-3 14 TGTGCCATCAGCGGGACAAACAGCTCCTACGAGCAGTACTTC CAISGTNSSYEQYF
TRBJ2-7 . . TRBV10-3 11 TGTGCCACCCAGGGAGGAGGCGAGCAGTACTTC CATQGGGEQYF
TRBJ2-5 . . TRBV11-2 13 TGTGCCAGCAGGACGGCTTTACAAGAGACCCAGTACTTC CASRTALQETQYF
TRBJ2-5 . few TRBV23-1 13 TGCGCCAGCAGTAACGGACCCGAAGAGACCCAGTACTTC CASSNGPEETQYF
TRBJ2-1 . few TRBV19 16 TGTGCCAGTAGTACCCCACCGGGGGACTTCTACAATGAGCAGTTCTTC CASSTPPGDFYNEQFF
TRBJ2-7 TRBD1 . TRBV9 15 TGTGCCAGCAGCCCGAAGGGACAGGGTGACTACGAGCAGTACTTC CASSPKGQGDYEQYF
TRBJ2-3 TRBD1 . TRBV7-6 16 TGTGCCAGCAGCTTAGCGCTAGGGGACAGGGGAGATACGCAGTATTTT CASSLALGDRGDTQYF
TRBJ1-1 . . TRBV29-1 15 TGCAGCGTTGTCCCCCTGAAAGGGAAGGGCACTGAAGCTTTCTTT CSVVPLKGKGTEAFF
TRBJ2-5 . . TRBV6-1 14 TGTGCCAGCAGTGAAGACAGGGTCGTGGAGACCCAGTACTTC CASSEDRVVETQYF
TRBJ2-1 TRBD2 . TRBV9 17 TGTGCCAGCAGCGTAGTAGTAGGCGGGAGGTCCTACAATGAGCAGTTCTTC CASSVVVGGRSYNEQFF
TRBJ2-5 TRBD2 few TRBV29-1 14 TGCAGCGTTGAACGTTGGGAGGGAGTGGAGACCCAGTACTTC CSVERWEGVETQYF
TRBJ2-1 TRBD2 few TRBV7-3 15 TGTGCCAGCAGCCCGGGGACTAGCACCTACAATGAGCAGTTCTTC CASSPGTSTYNEQFF
TRBJ1-1 TRBD1 . TRBV30 14 TGTGCCTGGAGTAGGGACAGGGGTGGAACTGAAGCTTTCTTT CAWSRDRGGTEAFF